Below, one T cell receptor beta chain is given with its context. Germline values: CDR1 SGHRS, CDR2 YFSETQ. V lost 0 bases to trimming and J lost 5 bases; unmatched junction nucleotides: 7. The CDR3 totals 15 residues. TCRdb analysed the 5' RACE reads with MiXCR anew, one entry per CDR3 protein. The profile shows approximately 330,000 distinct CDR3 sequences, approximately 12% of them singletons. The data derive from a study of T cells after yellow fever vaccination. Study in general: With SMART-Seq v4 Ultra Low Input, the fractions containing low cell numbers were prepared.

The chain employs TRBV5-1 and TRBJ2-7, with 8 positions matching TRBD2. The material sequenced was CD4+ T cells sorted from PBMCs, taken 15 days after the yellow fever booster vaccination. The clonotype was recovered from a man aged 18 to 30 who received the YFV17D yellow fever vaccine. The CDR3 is CASSLDPGGKNEQYF. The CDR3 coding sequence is TGCGCCAGCAGCTTGGATCCGGGGGGGAAGAACGAGCAGTACTTC.